The clone carrying this T cell receptor beta chain occurred many times. Its specificity is unknown. This sample is part of a study of T-cell memory formation after mild COVID-19. At the level of the study: TCR clusters were mostly donor specific. Study-wide points: In pre-infection memory, a portion of responding clones appeared, which suggested that cross-reactive memory joined. Contracting clones from day 15 to 85 showed balanced CD4/CD8; later expanders favored CD4+. CD4+ clones that contracted lay mainly in CM and EM; CD8+ ones lay in EMRA.

MiXCR, run by TCRdb on the 5' RACE reads, gives a single entry per CDR3 protein. The profile shows 25,000 to 35,000 distinct CDR3 sequences, about 12% of them singletons. The germline V and J ends were trimmed by 2 bases and 0 bases, with 12 bases remaining between them. The CDR3 runs 15 residues. Germline V gives CDR1 SGHRS, CDR2 YFSETQ. Sequenced material: PBMCs or a T cell subset sorted from them (not recorded which). The source of this sequence is an adult woman who had mild COVID-19 (a few samples of this study predate the infection). Cell type and time point are not known. The chain is built from TRBV5-1 and TRBJ2-7, with D possibly being TRBD1 (6 bases). The CDR3 DNA follows: TGCGCCAGCAGCTTAAGTTGGGGGCCCTCCTACGAGCAGTACTTC. Its translation: CASSLSWGPSYEQYF.